Detailed here is one T cell receptor (beta chain). Its antigen has not been determined. Base qualities were left out, and no much larger clone turns up one base away. Measured from the cysteine to the phenylalanine, the CDR3 is 14 residues long. Just the 42-base CDR3 DNA is kept, in frame starting at base 1. Per the germline V gene, SGHTA is the CDR1 and FQGNSA is the CDR2. V loses 1 base of germline sequence and J loses 3 bases, and the interval between the two ends is 10 bases. Naive and memory CD4+ T cells were separated from cryopreserved PBMCs by CD4 enrichment followed by EasySep naive CD4+ T cell enrichment. Ficoll-Paque PLUS gradient centrifugation was used to isolate PBMCs from leukapheresis product or whole blood. PBMCs were either cryopreserved at -140 degrees C or used fresh in the expansion assay. The QIAamp Micro DNA Kit was used to extract genomic DNA from the CD4+ T cells. The sample belongs to a study of CD4 T cells in relation to SARS-CoV-2 and coronaviruses (dated by TCRdb to the early 2020s). For the wider study: Across all 12 patients in the convalescent cohort, the median age was nearly 40 years, with a range of about 20 to 80 years. The study assessed, at the TCR clonotype level, memory CD4+ T cell crossreactivity between SARS-CoV-2 and common cold coronavirus spike proteins. HLA restriction was mapped for shared crossreactive spike epitopes using patient-derived lymphoblastoid cell lines. The Adaptive Biotechnologies TCR-sequencing kit was used to sequence samples from a few pre-COVID donors and the naive versus memory experiments, whereas other data were Illumina-based. Among the approximately 12 convalescent patients, 8 males and 4 females were included, and two of the subjects were Hispanic. For other donors in the study, expansion assays were sequenced with a different, Illumina-based TCR-beta assay. Results and caveats for the whole study, not just this receptor: Crossreactive clones showed significantly weaker SARS-CoV-2-driven expansion than monoreactive clones, consistent with antigenic imprinting. The study was limited by small numbers of patients and tested TCRs. Around two thirds of donors had memory CD4+ clonotypes that crossrecognized SARS-CoV-2 and at least one common cold coronavirus spike. No donor contributed both pre-pandemic and post-infection samples, which limited tracing the source of pre-existing responses. Since the crossreactivity analysis centred on spike protein, crossreactivity against other viral proteins was not assessed. Naive versus memory sequencing indicated the assay detects memory recall responses rather than primary responses primed during culture.

Uncultured naive and memory CD4+ T cell DNA received deep-resolution immunoSEQ TCR-beta sequencing. The authors processed their data as follows. During preprocessing, nonproductive sequences were removed, as were CDR3s that did not start with C, did not end with F or W, or were shorter than 7 amino acids. Cultured and uncultured naive and memory CD4+ repertoires were searched for previously identified spike- and CEF-reactive CDR3s. Pairwise Levenshtein distance, computed with the stringdist R package after three terminal residues were trimmed from each end, was used as the measure of CDR3 homology. TCRdb re-hosts the immuneACCESS table, in-frame sequences only. Its copies lack some clones; in the studies checked, an unresolved V gene accounts for under half of them, and the cause for the rest is not known. The V and J calls and clone size are taken from that table; D and trimming were inferred from the DNA. This sample gives 50,000 to 65,000 clones in total; roughly nine tenths of them show up just once. Roughly 0.37% of the sample goes to the ten largest clones.

Rearrangement joined TRBV7-2 to TRBJ2-7, and perhaps TRBD1 as D gene, on 5 matching bases. What was sequenced was naive CD4+ T cells from PBMCs. Sample cell subset or site, as interpreted from the label and publication: naive CD4+ T cells isolated by negative enrichment. The TCR originated in an adult with COVID-19. The CDR3 region has the sequence CASSLESTVYEQYF. Read as DNA, the sequence is TGTGCCAGCAGCTTAGAGTCGACAGTCTACGAGCAGTACTTC.